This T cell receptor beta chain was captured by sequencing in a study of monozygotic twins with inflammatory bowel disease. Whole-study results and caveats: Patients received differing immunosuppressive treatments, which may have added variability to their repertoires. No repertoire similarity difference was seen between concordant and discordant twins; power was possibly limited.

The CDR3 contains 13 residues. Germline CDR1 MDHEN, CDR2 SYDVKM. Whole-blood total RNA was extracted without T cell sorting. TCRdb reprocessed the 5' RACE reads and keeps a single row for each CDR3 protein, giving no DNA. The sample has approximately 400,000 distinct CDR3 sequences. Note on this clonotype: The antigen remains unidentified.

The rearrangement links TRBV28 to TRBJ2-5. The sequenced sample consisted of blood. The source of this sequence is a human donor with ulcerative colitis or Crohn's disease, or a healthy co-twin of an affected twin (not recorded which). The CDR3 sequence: CASSLRVWETQYF.